These 5 T cell receptor beta chains share one sample of origin, sequenced in a study of shared clonotypes between healthy human individuals. Some clones are missing from TCRdb's copy, which holds only in-frame ones; the method was immunoSEQ multiplex PCR. The sample has 2 million to 2.5 million clones; approximately 94% are singletons. The specimen was naive CD4+ T cells sorted from blood. Subset described: CD45RA+ positively selected. The origin of the receptors is a man aged 18 to 29 in good health.

This chain links TRBV6-1 with TRBJ2-7; no clear D gene. The V gene lost 1 base and the J gene lost 9 bases, with 4 bases spanning the gap. The germline V gene has CDR1 MNHNS and CDR2 SASEGT. The CDR3 extends over 10 amino acids. The DNA for the CDR3 is TGTGCCAGCAGTGAAGTTCGGCAGTACTTC. It translates to CASSEVRQYF.

V is TRBV11-1 and J is TRBJ2-5; 7 bases line up with TRBD1. The V segment lost 4 bases and the J segment 4 bases; nucleotides outside the gene matches: 6. The CDR3 loop spans 14 amino acids. Looked up from germline, CDR1 is SGHAT and CDR2 is FQDESV (reference sequence). The CDR3 DNA sequence: TGTGCCAGCAGCTCACAGGGGCACGGAGAGACCCAGTACTTC. It codes for CASSSQGHGETQYF.

The chain combines TRBV6-1 with TRBJ2-5, with D tentatively TRBD1 or TRBD2 (6 bases each). The CDR3 extends over 16 amino acids. The V end was cut by 2 bases, the J end by 4 bases, with 17 bases between. Germline V gene data show CDR1 as MNHNS and CDR2 as SASEGT. The CDR3 here is CASSELVAGEAETQYF. DNA of the CDR3: TGTGCCAGCAGTGAATTGGTGGCAGGGGAGGCAGAGACCCAGTACTTC.

J is TRBJ2-6 and V is TRBV5-1; the match to TRBD1 covers 10 bases. V lost 4 bases, J lost 0 bases, and 4 bases stayed unmatched. CDR1 SGHRS and CDR2 YFSETQ come from the germline V gene. This CDR3 comprises 17 residues. CDR3 sequence: CASSGTGANSGANVLTF. CDR3 nucleotides: TGCGCCAGCAGCGGGACAGGGGCGAACTCTGGGGCCAACGTCCTGACTTTC.

V usage is TRBV7-6 and J usage is TRBJ2-5; 7 bases are shared with TRBD2. The CDR3 has 15 residues. V lost 3 bases and J lost 2; bases outside the gene matches: 6. Germline V gives CDR1 SGHVS, CDR2 FNYEAQ. CDR3 in DNA: TGTGCCAGCAGCTTTAGCGGGTCGGGGCAAGAGACCCAGTACTTC. Protein: CASSFSGSGQETQYF.